This TCR beta chain was found in a study of T cells in localized non-small cell lung cancer. Libraries were prepared by immunoSEQ multiplex PCR; TCRdb keeps only in-frame clonotypes and omits some of them. The data hold 75,000 to 85,000 clones, with approximately 80% observed a single time. The study, taken as a whole, reports: Out of the top 100 tumor clones, a median around 57 were seen in adjacent lung. Uninvolved adjacent lung showed peak T cell clonality, exceeding tumor.

CDR3 length equals 14 residues. The V end was cut by 3 bases, the J end by 4 bases, with 11 bases between. Germline values: CDR1 SGDLS, CDR2 YYNGEE. About this clone: What it recognizes is unknown.

The sequencing used peripheral blood, collected before any cancer treatment. The gene calls are TRBV9 and TRBJ1-3; D uncertain. The sequence derives from a female donor older than 55 with stage I lung adenocarcinoma. CDR3: CASSAQNQGNTIYF. CDR3 in DNA: TGTGCCAGCAGCGCACAGAATCAAGGAAACACCATATATTTT. The full variable domain, with the rest looked up from reference TRBV9 and TRBJ1-3, is DSGVTQTPKHLITATGQRVTLRCSPRSGDLSVYWYQQSLDQGLQFLIQYYNGEERAKGNILERFSAQQFPDLHSELNLSSLELGDSALYFCASSAQNQGNTIYFGEGSWLTVV.